One T cell receptor (beta chain) is described in this entry. As yet, its antigen is unknown. The sample originates from a study of cytomegalovirus exposure and HLA in healthy donors. The study, taken as a whole, reports: Apart from CMV serostatus, no immune exposure information was available.

This CDR3 region has 13 residues. Germline loops: CDR1 MNHEY, CDR2 SVGAGI. V was clipped by 8 bases and J by 5 bases, with 13 bases between them. Both 60 Vbeta primers and 13 Jbeta primers went into the PCR. Assay: immunoSEQ multiplex PCR; the TCRdb copy retains only in-frame clones and omits some. This table has tens of thousands of clones, around 50% appearing once. The TCR comes from a human donor in good health. The sequenced sample consisted of PBMCs. The chain is built from TRBV6-5 and TRBJ2-1; the D gene is possibly TRBD1 (5 bases). CDR3 sequence: CASGTLGDNEQFF. The CDR3 DNA reads as TGTGCCAGCGGAACTCTAGGGGACAATGAGCAGTTCTTC.